Listed here is a single T cell receptor beta chain. Its specificity is unknown. This entry comes from a study of a mutant IDH1 vaccine in newly diagnosed glioma. For the study at large: All eight of the vaccinations patients received fell in weeks 1, 3, 5, 7, 11, 15, 19 and 23. Vaccines were begun 4-6 weeks after radiotherapy alone, or with temozolomide cycles. Study outcomes and limitations: Evidence of vaccine-induced immune responses was documented in 85% to 95% of patients.

V trimming: 8 bases; J trimming: 5 bases; junction bases outside the gene matches: 3. The CDR3 sequence is 12 residues long. Germline lookup yields CDR1 SEHNR and CDR2 FQNEAQ (reference sequence). Sequenced by immunoSEQ multiplex PCR; TCRdb stores in-frame clones only, minus some. The data contain some 80,000 clones, more than 70% of them singletons. The time point denotes: week 23, last vaccination. The investigators gave 300 ug of mutant IDH1 20-mer peptide in each vaccine dose, together with topical imiquimod. New WHO grade 3 or 4 astrocytomas that were IDH1-mutant and ATRX-lost had been found in donors.

The chain links TRBV7-9 to TRBJ2-1, with 7 bases identical to TRBD1. This receptor was identified in a woman aged 45 to 65 with glioma. The sequencing here drew on PBMCs, taken from a glioma patient whose treatment included an IDH1 peptide vaccine. CDR3 sequence reads: CASGDRDNEQFF. DNA of the CDR3: TGTGCCAGCGGCGACAGGGACAATGAGCAGTTCTTC.